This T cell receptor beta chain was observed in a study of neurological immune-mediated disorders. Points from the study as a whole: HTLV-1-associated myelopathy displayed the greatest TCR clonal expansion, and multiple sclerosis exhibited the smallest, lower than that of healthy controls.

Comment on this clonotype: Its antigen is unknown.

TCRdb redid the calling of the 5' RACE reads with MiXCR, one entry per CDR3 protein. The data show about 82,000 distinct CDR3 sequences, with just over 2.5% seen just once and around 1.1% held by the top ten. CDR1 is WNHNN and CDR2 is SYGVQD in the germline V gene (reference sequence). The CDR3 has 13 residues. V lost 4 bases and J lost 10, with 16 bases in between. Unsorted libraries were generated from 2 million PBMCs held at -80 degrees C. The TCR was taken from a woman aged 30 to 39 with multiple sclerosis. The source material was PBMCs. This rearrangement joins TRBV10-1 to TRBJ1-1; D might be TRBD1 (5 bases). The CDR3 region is CASSAQARDVAFF. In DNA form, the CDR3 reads TGCGCCAGCAGTGCGCAGGCCCGGGACGTAGCTTTCTTT.